The clone carrying this T cell receptor beta chain was seen a single time. The target antigen is unknown. Researchers ran the PCR with 60 Vbeta and 13 Jbeta primers. This table comes from immunoSEQ multiplex PCR, and its TCRdb copy is limited to in-frame clones, with some not included. The sample has roughly 160,000 clones; 80% to 90% are singletons. This sample was included in a study of cytomegalovirus exposure and HLA in healthy donors. Findings and limits, study-wide: HLA alleles were associated with 15,000 to 20,000 TCR beta sequences in a later analysis at 0.05 false discovery rate. Later analysis associated a missense DCLRE1C variant with TCR beta V- and J-gene trimming.

Trimming took 10 bases from V and 6 from J; bases not matched to a gene: 5. Germline V gene data show CDR1 as SEHNR and CDR2 as FQNEAQ (reference sequence). CDR3 length equals 13 residues. What was sequenced was PBMCs. The V call is TRBV7-9, the J call TRBJ2-2; 10 bases are shared with TRBD2. The sequence was collected from a man in his fifties or sixties in good health and CMV-seropositive. The CDR3 spells CATSGSVPGELFF. The CDR3 DNA sequence: TGTGCCACTAGCGGGAGCGTCCCCGGGGAGCTGTTTTTT.